The sample holds a few counts of the clone carrying this T cell receptor beta chain. Antigen unknown. This entry belongs to a study of T cells after yellow fever vaccination. Study results and caveats: Sorted repertoires could include abundant contaminating clonotypes from bulk cells.

Germline V gene data show CDR1 as SSHAT and CDR2 as FNYEAQ (reference sequence). The CDR3 consists of 13 residues. Trimming removed 6 bases from V and 9 bases from J; junction bases left unmatched: 7. TCRdb reanalysed the 5' RACE reads using MiXCR and keeps one entry per CDR3 protein. Of 300,000 or so distinct CDR3 sequences listed, about 8.3% are singletons. The receptor was isolated from a man aged 18 to 30 who received the YFV17D yellow fever vaccine. This specimen was PBMCs, taken about 49 days after the first yellow fever vaccination. The rearrangement uses TRBV7-7 and TRBJ2-2; TRBD1 agrees at 7 bases. The CDR3 DNA follows: TGTGCCAGCAGTCGAGCGACAGGGCGGGAGCTGTTTTTT. Its translation: CASSRATGRELFF.